Presented here are 6 T cell receptor beta chains from one specimen sequenced in a study of shared clonotypes between healthy human individuals. Profiling relied on immunoSEQ multiplex PCR, and the TCRdb table lists in-frame clones only, not all of them. The sample shows roughly 760,000 clones, roughly 70% of them seen only once. Material for sequencing was memory CD4+ T cells sorted from blood. Subset meaning: CD45RA-negative fraction. Receptors were obtained from a woman aged 25 to 45 in good health.

The chain has TRBV28 and TRBJ2-7; TRBD2 might be the D (6 bases). V gave up 6 bases and J gave up 1 base, with 13 bases separating them. This CDR3 is 14 amino acids long. Germline V lookup: CDR1 MDHEN, CDR2 SYDVKM. CDR3 sequence (DNA): TGTGCCAGCAGACCCGGGGACTCTTCCTACGAGCAGTACTTC. Its translation: CASRPGDSSYEQYF.

The rearrangement links TRBV10-1 to TRBJ1-4, with D hard to call. Trimming shortened V by 8 bases and J by 5 bases, and 15 bases separated the two germline ends. The CDR3 loop spans 14 amino acids. Germline assignment: CDR1 WNHNN and CDR2 SYGVQD (reference sequence). In nucleotides, the CDR3 is TGCGCCAGCCCGCCGTCCGGCAGAAATGAAAAACTGTTTTTT. It specifies CASPPSGRNEKLFF.

This rearrangement joins TRBV19 to TRBJ2-7; 14 bases line up with TRBD2. In germline, CDR1 is LNHDA, CDR2 SQIVND (reference sequence). The CDR3 extends over 17 amino acids. The trim removed 5 bases at V and 4 bases at J, leaving 10 bases unmatched. The CDR3 DNA sequence: TGTGCCAGTAGTGTCGGACTAGCGGGAGGTGCGGTGTACGAGCAGTACTTC. Protein sequence: CASSVGLAGGAVYEQYF.

This clone was detected ten times or more. The rearrangement uses TRBV28 and TRBJ2-3; TRBD2 might be the D (6 bases). CDR1 is MDHEN, CDR2 SYDVKM, per germline. Trimming removed 5 bases at V and 6 bases at J, with 15 bases between. The length of the CDR3 is 14 residues. This CDR3 is CASSLLGGPDTQYF. DNA of the CDR3: TGTGCCAGCAGTCTCCTCGGGGGTCCCGATACGCAGTATTTT.

A few counts support this clone. The chain couples TRBV5-1 to TRBJ2-1, with D perhaps matching TRBD2 (5 bases). Germline assignment: CDR1 SGHRS and CDR2 YFSETQ. V lost 6 bases and J 2 bases, leaving 15 bases between the germline ends. There are 15 residues in the CDR3. The CDR3 nucleotides read TGCGCCAGCACCCTTACTAGTCCCGCCTACAATGAGCAGTTCTTC. This translates into CASTLTSPAYNEQFF. Full variable domain (missing parts from reference TRBV5-1 and TRBJ2-1): KAGVTQTPRYLIKTRGQQVTLSCSPISGHRSVSWYQQTPGQGLQFLFEYFSETQRNKGNFPGRFSGRQFSNSRSEMNVSTLELGDSALYLCASTLTSPAYNEQFFGPGTRLTVL.

The rearrangement uses TRBV5-6 and TRBJ2-3, with unresolved D. The CDR3 is 14 amino acids. Looked up from germline, CDR1 is SGHDT and CDR2 is YYEEEE. Trimming removed 4 bases at V and 6 bases at J, with 15 bases between. Here the CDR3 reads CASSPGVARDTQYF. CDR3 in DNA: TGTGCCAGCAGCCCAGGAGTGGCGCGGGATACGCAGTATTTT.